The TCR beta chain under discussion was sequenced for a study of blood T cell repertoires in COVID-19. On the study more broadly: Sources were T cells, B-cell-depleted T cells, or PBMCs; the material itself was cDNA or gDNA.

V lost 6 bases and J lost 3, with 12 bases in between. CDR1 and CDR2 (germline): MNHEY, SVGAGI. CDR3 length: 13 residues. Recruits, aged roughly 18 to 89 years, lived in about two dozen US areas. Cohorts were determined from participant-reported clinical history. Recovered Cohort 3 donors showed two negative PCRs, clearance, or symptom resolution. Produced via immunoSEQ multiplex PCR; TCRdb's table is partial and in-frame only. The table has hundreds of thousands of clones, 80% to 90% seen once. The clonotype was recovered from a man aged 25 to 40 who had recovered from COVID-19. The V and J genes are TRBV6-5 and TRBJ2-7, with a possible D match to TRBD1 (7 bases). The specimen was PBMCs or T cells enriched from blood (not recorded which). Written as DNA, the CDR3 is TGTGCCAGCAGGCGGGACAGCGTCTACGAGCAGTACTTC. Translation gives CASRRDSVYEQYF.